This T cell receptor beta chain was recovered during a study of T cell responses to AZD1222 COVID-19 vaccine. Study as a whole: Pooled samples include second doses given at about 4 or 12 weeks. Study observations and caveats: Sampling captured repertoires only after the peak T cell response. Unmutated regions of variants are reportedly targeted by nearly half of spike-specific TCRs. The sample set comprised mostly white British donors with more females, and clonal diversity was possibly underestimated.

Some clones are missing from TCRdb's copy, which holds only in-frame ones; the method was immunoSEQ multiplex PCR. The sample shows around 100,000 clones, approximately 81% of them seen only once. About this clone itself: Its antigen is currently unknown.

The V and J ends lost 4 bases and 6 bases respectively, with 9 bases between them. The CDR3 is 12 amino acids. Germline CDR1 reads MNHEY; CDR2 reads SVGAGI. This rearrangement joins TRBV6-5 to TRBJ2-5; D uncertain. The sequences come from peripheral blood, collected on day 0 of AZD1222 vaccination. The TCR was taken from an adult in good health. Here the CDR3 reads CASSSTTKTQYF. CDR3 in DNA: TGTGCCAGCAGTTCCACAACAAAGACCCAGTACTTC.